This TCR beta chain was retrieved from a study of T cells in Graves' hyperthyroidism and ophthalmopathy. Using RNA transcripts as the source, TCR beta CDR3 regions were amplified. The primer set for the first-round RT-PCR of the TCR CDR3 was HTBI. TCRdb re-analysed the multiplex PCR reads in MiXCR, keeping a single row per CDR3 protein. The profile shows about 590,000 distinct CDR3 sequences, more than 13% of them singletons. The table lists this clonotype with many counts. Its antigen is still unknown. With duration under 3 months, ophthalmopathy was active: Clinical Activity Score at least 3, NOSPECS at least 4. Patients showing uncontrolled infection, other autoimmune disease, pregnancy or lactation were ineligible. The study based diagnoses on clinical symptoms, serum thyroxine and TRAb, thyroid ultrasound and orbital computed tomography. The CDR3 is made up of 14 amino acids. Looked up from germline, CDR1 is DFQATT and CDR2 is SNEGSKA (reference sequence). Trimming took 5 bases from V and 1 from J; bases not matched to a gene: 6.

Study-wide results and limits: From stable hyperthyroidism, ophthalmopathy was set apart by a 13 V-J model.

Sequenced material: blood. The J gene is TRBJ1-1, the V gene TRBV20-1, with 8 bases that match TRBD1. This clonotype was sampled from a woman between 18 and 29 years old with Graves' ophthalmopathy. CDR3 amino acids: CSASWTGWNTEAFF. DNA for the CDR3: TGCAGTGCTTCTTGGACAGGGTGGAACACTGAAGCTTTCTTT.